This T cell receptor beta chain was recovered during a study of T cell responses to AZD1222 COVID-19 vaccine. TCRdb keeps only in-frame clones here, not all; method: immunoSEQ multiplex PCR. The table includes over 110,000 clones, just over 90% detected once. As for this clone: The antigen remains undetermined.

The study, taken as a whole, reports: The donor cohort was predominantly white British with a female majority, and clonal diversity may have been underestimated.

The CDR3 spans 12 residues. The V and J ends lost 6 bases and 0 bases respectively, with 6 bases between them. This TCR came from an adult in good health. The chain joins TRBV12-3 or TRBV12-4 to TRBJ2-7; D not resolved. The sequences come from peripheral blood, collected on day 0 of AZD1222 vaccination. CDR3 coding DNA: TGTGCCAGCAGCCAGAGCTCCTACGAGCAGTACTTC. Translating it yields CASSQSSYEQYF.